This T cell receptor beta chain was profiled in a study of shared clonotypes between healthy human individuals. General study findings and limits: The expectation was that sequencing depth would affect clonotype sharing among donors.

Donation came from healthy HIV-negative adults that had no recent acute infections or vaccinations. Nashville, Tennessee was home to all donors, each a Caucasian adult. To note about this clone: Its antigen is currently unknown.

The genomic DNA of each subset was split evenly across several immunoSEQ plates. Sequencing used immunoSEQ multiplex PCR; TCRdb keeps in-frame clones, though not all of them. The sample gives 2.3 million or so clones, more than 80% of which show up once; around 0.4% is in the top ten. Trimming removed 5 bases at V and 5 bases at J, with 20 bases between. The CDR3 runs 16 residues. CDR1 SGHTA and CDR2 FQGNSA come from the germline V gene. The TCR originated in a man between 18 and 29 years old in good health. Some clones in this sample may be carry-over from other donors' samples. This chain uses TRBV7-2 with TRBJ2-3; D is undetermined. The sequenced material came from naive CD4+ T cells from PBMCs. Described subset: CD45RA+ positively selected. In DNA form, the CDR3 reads TGTGCCAGCAGCCTCGATAATCCCGGAGTAGGAGATACGCAGTATTTT. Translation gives CASSLDNPGVGDTQYF. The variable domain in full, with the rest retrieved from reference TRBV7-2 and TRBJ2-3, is GAGVSQSPSNKVTEKGKDVELRCDPISGHTALYWYRQSLGQGLEFLIYFQGNSAPDKSGLPSDRFSAERTGGSVSTLTIQRTQQEDSAVYLCASSLDNPGVGDTQYFGPGTRLTVL.